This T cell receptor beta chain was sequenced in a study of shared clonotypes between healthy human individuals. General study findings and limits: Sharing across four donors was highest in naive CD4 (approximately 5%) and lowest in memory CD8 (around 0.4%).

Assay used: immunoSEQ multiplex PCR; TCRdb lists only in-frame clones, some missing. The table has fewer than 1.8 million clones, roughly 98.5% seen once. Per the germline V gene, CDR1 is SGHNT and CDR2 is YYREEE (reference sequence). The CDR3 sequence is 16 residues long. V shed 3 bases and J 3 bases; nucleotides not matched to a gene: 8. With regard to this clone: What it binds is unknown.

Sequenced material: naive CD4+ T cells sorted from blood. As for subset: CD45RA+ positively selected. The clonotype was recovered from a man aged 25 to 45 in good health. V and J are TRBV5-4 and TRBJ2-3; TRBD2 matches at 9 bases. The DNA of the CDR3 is TGTGCCAGCAGCTGGGGAGGGAGCGGGAGGACAGATACGCAGTATTTT. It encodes CASSWGGSGRTDTQYF.